The clone carrying this TCR beta chain was seen many times. Individual cDNA molecules were tagged with unique molecular identifiers, the study reported. TCRdb reanalysed the 5' RACE reads using MiXCR and keeps one entry per CDR3 protein. The sample carries about 33,000 distinct CDR3 sequences, around 7% recorded once. This specimen belongs to a study of early T cells in non-severe SARS-CoV-2 infection. Study summary: Sequencing of bulk RNA from unsorted whole blood was done, without chain pairing.

This CDR3 is 11 amino acids long. The germline V gene encodes CDR1 SGHAT and CDR2 FQNNGV. Deletions cut 4 bases from V and 9 bases from J, with 9 bases between. The clonotype was recovered from an adult who was a healthcare worker with PCR-confirmed SARS-CoV-2 infection or an uninfected control (not recorded which). The material sequenced was whole blood. The V and J genes are TRBV11-2 and TRBJ2-5, with D perhaps matching TRBD2 (6 bases). The CDR3 DNA reads TGTGCCAGCAGCTGGGGGGAGGCCCAGTACTTC. Translation gives CASSWGEAQYF.